This T cell receptor (beta chain) was captured in a study of shared clonotypes between healthy human individuals. General study points: Generation probabilities were higher for clonotypes shared across all four sorted-subset donors than for unshared ones. Investigators expected sequencing depth to affect clonotype sharing among donors.

TCRdb keeps only in-frame clones here, not all; method: immunoSEQ multiplex PCR. The sample consists of around 2,000,000 clones, around 93% of them appearing once. In regard to this clone: Its antigen is undetermined.

CDR3 length equals 15 residues. Trimming left V 0 bases short and J 2 bases short, with 13 bases between. CDR1 and CDR2 (germline): SQVTM, ANQGSEA. It was CD45RO-negative cells, positively selected for CCR7, that made up naive CD8 cells, with terminally differentiated effector memory CD45RA+ cells excluded. Material for sequencing was naive CD8+ T cells from PBMCs. The sequence came from a man aged 18 to 29 in good health. Some clones in this sample may be carry-over from other donors' samples. V gene TRBV29-1 combines with J gene TRBJ1-2; D gene ambiguous. The CDR3 bases are TGCAGCGTTGAAGATCGGGCCAAACTAAACTATGGCTACACCTTC. It translates to CSVEDRAKLNYGYTF.